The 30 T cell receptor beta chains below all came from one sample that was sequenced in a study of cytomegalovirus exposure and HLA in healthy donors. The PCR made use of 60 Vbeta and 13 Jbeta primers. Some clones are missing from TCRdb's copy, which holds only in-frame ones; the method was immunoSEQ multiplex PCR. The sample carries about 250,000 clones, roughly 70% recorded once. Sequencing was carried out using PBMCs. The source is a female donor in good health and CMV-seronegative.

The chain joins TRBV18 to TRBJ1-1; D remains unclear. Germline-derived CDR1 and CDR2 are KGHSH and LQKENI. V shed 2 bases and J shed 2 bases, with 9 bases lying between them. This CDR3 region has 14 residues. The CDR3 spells CASSPITHNTEAFF. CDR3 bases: TGTGCCAGCTCACCAATAACACACAACACTGAAGCTTTCTTT.

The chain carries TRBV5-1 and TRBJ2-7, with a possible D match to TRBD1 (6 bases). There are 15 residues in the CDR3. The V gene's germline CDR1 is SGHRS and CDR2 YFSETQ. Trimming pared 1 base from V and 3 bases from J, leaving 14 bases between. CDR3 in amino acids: CASSLTGFSSYEQYF. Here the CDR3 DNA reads TGCGCCAGCAGCTTGACAGGGTTCAGCAGCTACGAGCAGTACTTC.

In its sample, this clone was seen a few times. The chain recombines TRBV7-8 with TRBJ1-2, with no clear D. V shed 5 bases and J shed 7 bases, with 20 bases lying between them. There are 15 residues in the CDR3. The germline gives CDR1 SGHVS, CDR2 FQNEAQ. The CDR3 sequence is CASSLSDHPSAGYTF. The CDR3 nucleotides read TGTGCCAGCAGCCTAAGCGACCACCCCTCCGCTGGCTACACCTTC.

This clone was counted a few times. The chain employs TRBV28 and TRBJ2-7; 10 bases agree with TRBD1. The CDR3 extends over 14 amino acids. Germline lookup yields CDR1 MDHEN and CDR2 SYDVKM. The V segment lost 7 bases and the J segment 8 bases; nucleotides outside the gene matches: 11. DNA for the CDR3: TGTGCCAGCACAAGACAGGGGGCCATGACTAAGCAGTACTTC. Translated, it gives CASTRQGAMTKQYF.

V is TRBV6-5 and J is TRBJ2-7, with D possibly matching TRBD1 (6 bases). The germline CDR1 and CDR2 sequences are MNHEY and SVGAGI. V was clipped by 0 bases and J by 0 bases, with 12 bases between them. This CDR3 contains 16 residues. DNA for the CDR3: TGTGCCAGCAGTTACTCCACGACAGGACTCTCCTACGAGCAGTACTTC. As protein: CASSYSTTGLSYEQYF.

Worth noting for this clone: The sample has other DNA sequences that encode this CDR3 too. This CDR3 is CASSLDRGANQPQHF. CDR3 sequence (DNA): TGCGCCAGCAGCTTGGACAGGGGTGCGAATCAGCCCCAGCATTTT. The rearrangement uses TRBV5-1 and TRBJ1-5, with 7 nucleotides matching TRBD1. Germline V CDR1 and CDR2: SGHRS, YFSETQ. CDR3 length: 15 amino acids. The V gene end was trimmed by 0 bases and the J gene end by 4 bases; junction bases not matched to a gene: 4. Looking up the rest from reference TRBV5-1 and TRBJ1-5 gives the full variable domain: KAGVTQTPRYLIKTRGQQVTLSCSPISGHRSVSWYQQTPGQGLQFLFEYFSETQRNKGNFPGRFSGRQFSNSRSEMNVSTLELGDSALYLCASSLDRGANQPQHFGDGTRLSIL.

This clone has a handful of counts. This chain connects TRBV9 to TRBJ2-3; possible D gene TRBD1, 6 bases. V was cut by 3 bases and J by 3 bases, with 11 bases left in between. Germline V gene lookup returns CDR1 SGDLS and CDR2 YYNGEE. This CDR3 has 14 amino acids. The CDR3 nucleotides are TGTGCCAGCAGCGCACAGGGAACGACAGATACGCAGTATTTT. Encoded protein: CASSAQGTTDTQYF. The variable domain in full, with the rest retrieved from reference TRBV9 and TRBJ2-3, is DSGVTQTPKHLITATGQRVTLRCSPRSGDLSVYWYQQSLDQGLQFLIQYYNGEERAKGNILERFSAQQFPDLHSELNLSSLELGDSALYFCASSAQGTTDTQYFGPGTRLTVL.

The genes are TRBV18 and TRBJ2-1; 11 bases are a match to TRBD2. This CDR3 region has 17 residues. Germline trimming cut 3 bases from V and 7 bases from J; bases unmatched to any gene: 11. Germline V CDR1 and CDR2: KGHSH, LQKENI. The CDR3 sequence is CASSPTGVAGGPNEQFF. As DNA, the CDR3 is TGTGCCAGCTCACCGACCGGGGTAGCGGGAGGGCCGAATGAGCAGTTCTTC. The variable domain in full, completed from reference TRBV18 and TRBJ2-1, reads NAGVMQNPRHLVRRRGQEARLRCSPMKGHSHVYWYRQLPEEGLKFMVYLQKENIIDESGMPKERFSAEFPKEGPSILRIQQVVRGDSAAYFCASSPTGVAGGPNEQFFGPGTRLTVL.

The CDR3 sequence: CASSATGALGEQYF. The CDR3 DNA reads as TGTGCCAGTAGTGCAACGGGAGCGCTCGGCGAGCAGTACTTC. V and J are TRBV19 and TRBJ2-7; a possible D gene is TRBD2 (6 bases). Trimming took off 5 bases at V and 6 bases at J, with 17 bases between the two ends. CDR3 length: 14 amino acids. Germline CDR1 reads LNHDA; CDR2 reads SQIVND (reference sequence).

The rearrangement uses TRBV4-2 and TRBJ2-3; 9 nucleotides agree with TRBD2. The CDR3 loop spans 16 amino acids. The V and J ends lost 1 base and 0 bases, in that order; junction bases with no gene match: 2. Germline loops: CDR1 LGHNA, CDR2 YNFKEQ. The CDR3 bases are TGTGCCAGCAGCCAAGGGACTAGCGCGAGCACAGATACGCAGTATTTT. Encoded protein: CASSQGTSASTDTQYF.

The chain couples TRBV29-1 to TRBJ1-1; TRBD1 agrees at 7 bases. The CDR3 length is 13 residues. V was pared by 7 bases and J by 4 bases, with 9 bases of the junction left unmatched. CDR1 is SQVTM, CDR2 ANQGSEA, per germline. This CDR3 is CSAVGRGSTEAFF. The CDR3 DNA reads TGCAGCGCCGTGGGCAGGGGGAGCACTGAAGCTTTCTTT.

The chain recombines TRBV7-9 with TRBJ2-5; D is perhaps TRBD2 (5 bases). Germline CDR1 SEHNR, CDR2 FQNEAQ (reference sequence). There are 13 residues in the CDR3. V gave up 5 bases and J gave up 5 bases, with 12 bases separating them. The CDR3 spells CASSQGGKETQYF. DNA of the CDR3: TGTGCCAGCAGCCAAGGAGGAAAGGAGACCCAGTACTTC.

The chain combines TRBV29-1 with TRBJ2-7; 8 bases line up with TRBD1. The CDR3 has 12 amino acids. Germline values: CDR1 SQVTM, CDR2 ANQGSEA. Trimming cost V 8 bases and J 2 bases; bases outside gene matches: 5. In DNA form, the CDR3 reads TGCAGCATCCGGACAGGGCCCTACGAGCAGTACTTC. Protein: CSIRTGPYEQYF.

The CDR3, as DNA: TGTGCCAGCAACCGAAAGGGAGGAGGTCTTATTGCAACTAATGAAAAACTGTTTTTT. Its protein product is CASNRKGGGLIATNEKLFF. V gene TRBV7-9 combines with J gene TRBJ1-4; D not resolved. Germline lookup yields CDR1 SEHNR and CDR2 FQNEAQ (reference sequence). CDR3 size: 19 residues. Trimming removed 7 bases from V and 0 bases from J, with 24 bases in between.

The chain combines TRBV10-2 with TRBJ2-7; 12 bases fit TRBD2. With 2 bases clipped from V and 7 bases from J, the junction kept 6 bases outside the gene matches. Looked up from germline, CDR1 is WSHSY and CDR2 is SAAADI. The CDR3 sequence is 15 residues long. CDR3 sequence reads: CASSELAGGPEEQYF. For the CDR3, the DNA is TGCGCCAGCAGTGAGCTAGCGGGAGGGCCTGAAGAGCAGTACTTC.

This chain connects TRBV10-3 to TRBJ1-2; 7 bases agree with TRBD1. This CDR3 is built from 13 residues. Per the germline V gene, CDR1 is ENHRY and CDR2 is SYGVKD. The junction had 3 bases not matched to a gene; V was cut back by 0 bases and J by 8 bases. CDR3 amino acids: CAISESTGMGYTF. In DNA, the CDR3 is TGTGCCATCAGTGAGTCGACAGGGATGGGCTACACCTTC.

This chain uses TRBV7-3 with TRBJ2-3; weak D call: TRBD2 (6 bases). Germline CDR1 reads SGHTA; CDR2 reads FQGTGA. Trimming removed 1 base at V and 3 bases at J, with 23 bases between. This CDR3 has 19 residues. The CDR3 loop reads CASSLRRSSVSVGTDTQYF. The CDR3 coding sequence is TGTGCCAGCAGCTTAAGGAGGTCTAGCGTATCCGTGGGGACAGATACGCAGTATTTT.

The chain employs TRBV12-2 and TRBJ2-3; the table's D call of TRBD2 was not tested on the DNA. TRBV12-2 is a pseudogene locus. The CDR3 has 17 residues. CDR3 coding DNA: TGTGCAAGTCGCTTACATGGGACTAGCGGTAGCACAGATACGCAGTATTTT. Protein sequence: CASRLHGTSGSTDTQYF.

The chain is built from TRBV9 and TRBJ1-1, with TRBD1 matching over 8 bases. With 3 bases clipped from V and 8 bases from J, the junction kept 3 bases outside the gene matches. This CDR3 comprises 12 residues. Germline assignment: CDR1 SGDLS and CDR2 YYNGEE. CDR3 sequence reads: CASSGRDREAFF. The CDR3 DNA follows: TGTGCCAGCAGCGGTAGGGACAGGGAAGCTTTCTTT.

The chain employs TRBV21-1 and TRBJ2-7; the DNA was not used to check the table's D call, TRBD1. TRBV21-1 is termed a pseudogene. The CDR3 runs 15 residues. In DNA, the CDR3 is TGTGCCAGCAGCAACGAAGGGCGACAGGGCCACGAGCAGTACTTC. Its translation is CASSNEGRQGHEQYF.

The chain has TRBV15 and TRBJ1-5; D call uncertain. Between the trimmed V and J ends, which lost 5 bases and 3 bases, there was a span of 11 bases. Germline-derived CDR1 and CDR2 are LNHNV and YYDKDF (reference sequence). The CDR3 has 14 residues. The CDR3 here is CATSLTGFNQPQHF. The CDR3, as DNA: TGTGCCACCAGCTTGACGGGTTTCAATCAGCCCCAGCATTTT.

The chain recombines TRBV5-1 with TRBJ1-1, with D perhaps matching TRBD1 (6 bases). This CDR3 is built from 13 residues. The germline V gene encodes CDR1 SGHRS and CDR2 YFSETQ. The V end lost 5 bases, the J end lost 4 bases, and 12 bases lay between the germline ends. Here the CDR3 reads CASRDQGTTEAFF. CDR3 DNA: TGCGCCAGCAGAGATCAGGGGACCACTGAAGCTTTCTTT.

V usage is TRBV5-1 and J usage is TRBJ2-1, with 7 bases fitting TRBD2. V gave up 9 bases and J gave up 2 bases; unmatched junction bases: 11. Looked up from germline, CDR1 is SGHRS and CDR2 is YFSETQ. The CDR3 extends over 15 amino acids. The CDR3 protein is CATPSGGSAYNEQFF. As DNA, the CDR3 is TGCGCCACCCCCTCGGGAGGCTCTGCCTACAATGAGCAGTTCTTC.

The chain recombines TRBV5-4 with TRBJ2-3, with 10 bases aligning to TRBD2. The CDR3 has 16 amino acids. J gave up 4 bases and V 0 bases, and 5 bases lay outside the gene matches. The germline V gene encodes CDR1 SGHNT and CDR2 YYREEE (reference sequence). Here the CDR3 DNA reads TGTGCCAGCAGCTTGGGGACTAGCGGCCCCCCAGATACGCAGTATTTT. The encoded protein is CASSLGTSGPPDTQYF.

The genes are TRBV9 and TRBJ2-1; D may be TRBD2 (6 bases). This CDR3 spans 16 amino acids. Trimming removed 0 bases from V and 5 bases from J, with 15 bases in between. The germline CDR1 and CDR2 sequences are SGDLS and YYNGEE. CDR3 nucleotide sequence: TGTGCCAGCAGCGTAGGACGAGGGAGGTCCAACAATGAGCAGTTCTTC. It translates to CASSVGRGRSNNEQFF.

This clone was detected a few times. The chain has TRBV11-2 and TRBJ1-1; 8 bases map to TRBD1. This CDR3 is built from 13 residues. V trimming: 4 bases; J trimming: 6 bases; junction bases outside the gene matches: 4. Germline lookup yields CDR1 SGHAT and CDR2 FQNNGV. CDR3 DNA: TGTGCCAGCAGCTCGGACAGGGCGGCTGAAGCTTTCTTT. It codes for CASSSDRAAEAFF.

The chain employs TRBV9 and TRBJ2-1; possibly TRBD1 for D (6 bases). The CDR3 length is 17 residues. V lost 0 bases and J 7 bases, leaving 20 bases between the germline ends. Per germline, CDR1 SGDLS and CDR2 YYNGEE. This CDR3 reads CASSVGPFADRGNEQFF. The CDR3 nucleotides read TGTGCCAGCAGCGTAGGGCCTTTCGCGGATAGGGGGAATGAGCAGTTCTTC.

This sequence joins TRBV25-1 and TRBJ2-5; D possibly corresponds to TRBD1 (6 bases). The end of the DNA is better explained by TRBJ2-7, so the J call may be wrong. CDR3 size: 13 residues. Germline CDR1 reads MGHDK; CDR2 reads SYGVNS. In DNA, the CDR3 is TGTGCCAGCTTCGGGACACCTACCTACGAGCAGTACTTC. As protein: CASFGTPTYEQYF.

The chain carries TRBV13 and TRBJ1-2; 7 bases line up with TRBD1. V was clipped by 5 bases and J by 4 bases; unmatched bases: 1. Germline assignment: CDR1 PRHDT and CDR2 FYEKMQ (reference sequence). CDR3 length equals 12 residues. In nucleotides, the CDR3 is TGTGCCAGCAGCCCAGGGGGCTATGGCTACACCTTC. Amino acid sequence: CASSPGGYGYTF.

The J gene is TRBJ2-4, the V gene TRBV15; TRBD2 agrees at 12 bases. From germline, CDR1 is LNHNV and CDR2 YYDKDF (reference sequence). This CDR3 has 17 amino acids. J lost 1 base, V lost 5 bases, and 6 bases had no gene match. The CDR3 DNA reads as TGTGCCACCAGCTTTCGACTAGCGGGAGACGCCAAAAACATTCAGTACTTC. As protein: CATSFRLAGDAKNIQYF.